These 15 T cell receptor beta chains share one sample of origin, sequenced in a study of T-cell memory formation after mild COVID-19. TCRdb passed the 5' RACE reads through MiXCR, listing each CDR3 protein once. The sample carries about 180,000 distinct CDR3 sequences, approximately 18% recorded once. The sequenced sample consisted of PBMCs or a T cell subset sorted from them (not recorded which). These receptors were obtained from a man between 18 and 29 years old who had mild COVID-19 (a few samples of this study predate the infection). Cell type and time point are not known.

This clonotype occurred a few times. J is TRBJ1-2 and V is TRBV18; TRBD1 might be the D (6 bases). V lost 5 bases and J lost 8, with 15 bases in between. This CDR3 has 13 residues. Germline-derived CDR1 and CDR2 are KGHSH and LQKENI. The CDR3 region is CASSLQGVSGYTF. In DNA, the CDR3 is TGTGCCAGCTCATTACAGGGTGTAAGCGGCTACACCTTC.

The V and J genes are TRBV15 and TRBJ1-6; D remains unclear. Trimming removed 0 bases from V and 8 bases from J, with 8 bases in between. The CDR3 is 14 amino acids. Germline CDR1 is LNHNV and CDR2 is YYDKDF (reference sequence). The CDR3 sequence is CATSRDWYDSPLHF. CDR3 bases: TGTGCCACCAGCAGAGATTGGTACGATTCACCCCTCCACTTT.

V and J are TRBV7-6 and TRBJ1-1; D gene ambiguous. Trimming cost V 1 base and J 0 bases, with 9 bases left between them. Germline V CDR1 and CDR2: SGHVS, FNYEAQ. The CDR3 length is 15 residues. Here the CDR3 DNA reads TGTGCCAGCAGCTTAGGACGGGGAATGAACACTGAAGCTTTCTTT. Translated: CASSLGRGMNTEAFF.

In nucleotides, the CDR3 is TGCGCCAGCACCCCAGGACTAGCGGGAATACAAGAGACCCAGTACTTC. This gives the protein CASTPGLAGIQETQYF. This sequence joins TRBV5-1 and TRBJ2-5; 12 nucleotides match TRBD2. V gave up 6 bases and J gave up 2 bases; unmatched junction bases: 8. The CDR3 contains 16 residues. Germline CDR1 reads SGHRS; CDR2 reads YFSETQ.

CDR3 in amino acids: CASSDRSDTQYF. The CDR3 region has the DNA TGTGCCAGCAGTGACAGATCAGATACGCAGTATTTT. The rearrangement links TRBV2 to TRBJ2-3; D call uncertain. Deletions cut 3 bases from V and 4 bases from J, with 5 bases between. CDR3 length equals 12 residues. Per germline, CDR1 SNHLY and CDR2 FYNNEI.

This clonotype came up a few times. The chain combines TRBV9 with TRBJ2-7; possible D gene TRBD1, 6 bases. CDR3 size: 15 residues. Germline CDR1 is SGDLS and CDR2 is YYNGEE. Trimming stripped 3 bases from V and 0 bases from J, with 13 bases between. The chain's CDR3 is CASSGGLAISYEQYF. CDR3 in DNA: TGTGCCAGCAGCGGGGGGCTAGCCATCTCCTACGAGCAGTACTTC.

This chain uses TRBV10-3 with TRBJ2-5, with D unresolved. Trimming cost V 5 bases and J 5 bases, with 9 bases left between them. CDR1 and CDR2 from the germline V gene are ENHRY and SYGVKD. The CDR3 length is 12 residues. The DNA of the CDR3 is TGTGCCATCAGTAGACTTGGGGAGACCCAGTACTTC. Translated, it gives CAISRLGETQYF.

The table lists this clonotype with a few counts. This rearrangement joins TRBV7-3 to TRBJ2-3; 7 bases fit TRBD2. Germline V gene data show CDR1 as SGHTA and CDR2 as FQGTGA. The CDR3 covers 16 residues. With V trimmed by 0 bases and J by 2 bases, 5 bases remained unmatched. This CDR3 reads CASSLTGGGFTDTQYF. CDR3 DNA: TGTGCCAGCAGCTTAACGGGCGGGGGTTTCACAGATACGCAGTATTTT.

V is TRBV7-3 and J is TRBJ1-1; D gene unclear. This CDR3 is 13 amino acids long. The germline V and J ends were trimmed by 3 bases and 6 bases, with 11 bases remaining between them. Germline CDR1 and CDR2: SGHTA and FQGTGA. The CDR3 protein is CASSLWVGAEAFF. Written as DNA, the CDR3 is TGTGCCAGCAGCTTGTGGGTGGGCGCTGAAGCTTTCTTT.

The sample holds many counts of this clonotype. The chain couples TRBV25-1 to TRBJ1-1, with 7 bases lining up with TRBD1. The V gene end was trimmed by 3 bases and the J gene end by 3 bases; junction bases not matched to a gene: 16. The CDR3 contains 18 residues. CDR1 is MGHDK, CDR2 SYGVNS, per germline. The CDR3 sequence: CASSDPTGKPFGDTEAFF. CDR3 DNA: TGTGCCAGCAGTGACCCGACAGGGAAACCATTCGGGGACACTGAAGCTTTCTTT.

This chain connects TRBV4-3 to TRBJ2-3, with D possibly matching TRBD1 (5 bases). The germline gives CDR1 LGHNA, CDR2 YSLEER. The CDR3 runs to 13 residues. V was trimmed by 0 bases and J by 11 bases, leaving 12 bases between them. CDR3 coding DNA: TGCGCCAGCAGCCAAGAAAACAGGATGATGCAGTATTTT. Residues: CASSQENRMMQYF.

The chain joins TRBV24-1 to TRBJ2-3; TRBD2 matches 13 bases. V shed 3 bases and J 0 bases; nucleotides not matched to a gene: 2. CDR3 size: 17 residues. Germline V gives CDR1 KGHDR, CDR2 SFDVKD. CDR3 amino acids: CATSDRTSGGSTDTQYF. The DNA for the CDR3 is TGTGCCACCAGTGATCGGACTAGCGGGGGAAGCACAGATACGCAGTATTTT.

This clonotype was counted only a few times. This sequence joins TRBV12-1 and TRBJ1-4; the table's D call, TRBD1, has no DNA check behind it. TRBV12-1 is described as a pseudogene. The CDR3 has 14 amino acids. Here the CDR3 DNA reads TGTGCCAGCAGCTTTGGGGGCACTAATGAAAAACTGTTTTTT. Protein product: CASSFGGTNEKLFF.

V gene TRBV7-9 combines with J gene TRBJ2-7; the D is unclear. The CDR3 covers 10 residues. Germline V gives CDR1 SEHNR, CDR2 FQNEAQ (reference sequence). V gave up 5 bases and J gave up 7 bases, with 6 bases separating them. The CDR3 sequence: CASSPGEQYF. CDR3 nucleotide sequence: TGTGCCAGCAGCCCCGGGGAGCAGTACTTC.

The table lists this clonotype with a few counts. The chain employs TRBV4-3 and TRBJ2-3, with D perhaps TRBD2 (5 bases). The CDR3 covers 16 residues. V shed 4 bases and J shed 1 base, with 15 bases lying between them. The germline gives CDR1 LGHNA, CDR2 YSLEER. The DNA for the CDR3 is TGCGCCAGCAGCCTCACGCTGAGGCGGGGCACAGATACGCAGTATTTT. This gives the protein CASSLTLRRGTDTQYF.